The clone carrying this T cell receptor beta chain was detected a few times. As yet, its antigen is unknown. This sample was taken from a study of T cell repertoires in cytomegalovirus infection. TCRdb reprocessed the reads with MiXCR, giving one entry per CDR3 protein. The profile covers approximately 990,000 distinct CDR3 sequences, with around 29% appearing a single time and over 12% taken by the ten largest. Germline V gene sequence: CDR1 SEHNR, CDR2 FQNEAQ (reference sequence). V lost 3 bases to trimming and J lost 10 bases, with 15 bases between them. The CDR3 has 13 amino acids. The sample consisted of cultured CD8+ T cells from PBMCs, taken from culture after CMV antigen stimulation. The gene calls are TRBV7-9 and TRBJ1-1, with a possible D match to TRBD1 (5 bases). This sequence was found in a human donor in good health (CMV status not recorded). Some clones in this sample may be carry-over from other donors' samples. DNA for the CDR3: TGTGCCAGCAGCTTTATGACGGGGGAGGGAGCTTTCTTT. Protein sequence: CASSFMTGEGAFF.